The 20 T cell receptor beta chains given below trace back to one sample, sequenced in a study of CD8+CD57+ T cells in acquired aplastic anemia. Template material for TCR beta VDJ and CDR3 profiling consisted of genomic DNA. TCRdb recomputed calls from the reads with MiXCR, one row per CDR3 protein. The sample has 200,000 to 250,000 distinct CDR3 sequences, about a third seen once. Sequenced sample: sorted CD4+, CD8+, or CD8+CD57+ T cells (not recorded which) from PBMCs. The receptor source for this set is a human donor in good health, serving as a control.

This clonotype has only a few counts. The V gene is TRBV12-5, the J gene TRBJ2-1; D possibly uses TRBD1 or TRBD2 (5 bases each). The CDR3 runs to 15 residues. Germline V gene sequence: CDR1 LGHNT, CDR2 FRNRAP. V was clipped by 0 bases and J by 8 bases, with 14 bases between them. This CDR3 reads CASGLVLRGIDEQFF. CDR3 nucleotides: TGTGCTAGTGGTTTGGTACTGAGGGGTATCGATGAGCAGTTCTTC.

The chain carries TRBV12-3 or TRBV12-4 and TRBJ2-1; D is ambiguous. The CDR3 contains 14 residues. Trimming cost V 3 bases and J 5 bases, with 11 bases left between them. The CDR3 DNA is TGTGCCAGCAGTTTGGGGTCTTTCAACAATGAGCAGTTCTTC. Encoded protein: CASSLGSFNNEQFF.

V gene TRBV5-1 combines with J gene TRBJ1-4; 11 nucleotides match TRBD1. Germline lookup yields CDR1 SGHRS and CDR2 YFSETQ. Trimming at V came to 4 bases and at J to 7 bases, leaving 6 bases not matched to a gene. The CDR3 consists of 15 residues. The CDR3 bases are TGCGCCAGCAGCGCGGGACAGGGGGGAGGTGAAAAACTGTTTTTT. It specifies CASSAGQGGGEKLFF.

This clonotype has ten or more counts. This chain connects TRBV2 to TRBJ2-5; possible D gene TRBD1, 6 bases. There are 13 residues in the CDR3. V was trimmed by 7 bases and J by 3 bases, leaving 12 bases between them. Germline loops: CDR1 SNHLY, CDR2 FYNNEI. The CDR3 DNA is TGTGCCAGCACCAGGGGATCCAAAGAGACCCAGTACTTC. Its translation: CASTRGSKETQYF.

As regards this clonotype: This sequence may be a read error, since a much larger clone differs from it by one base. The chain combines TRBV20-1 with TRBJ1-1, with 7 bases matching TRBD1. Germline CDR1 is DFQATT and CDR2 is SNEGSKA (reference sequence). Trimming at V came to 4 bases and at J to 6 bases, leaving 14 bases not matched to a gene. This CDR3 comprises 15 residues. Here the CDR3 DNA reads TGCAGTGCTAACCCCCGACAGGGAAGGAGGGCTGAAGCTTTCTTT. It specifies CSANPRQGRRAEAFF.

This clonotype was seen many times. This sequence joins TRBV29-1 and TRBJ1-1; TRBD1 is a possible D gene (6 bases). This CDR3 comprises 14 residues. Germline CDR1 reads SQVTM; CDR2 reads ANQGSEA. Trimming stripped 6 bases from V and 0 bases from J, with 14 bases between. CDR3 DNA sequence: TGCAGCGTGGCCTTGGGACATTTGAACACTGAAGCTTTCTTT. Its translation: CSVALGHLNTEAFF. Using reference TRBV29-1 and TRBJ1-1 for the parts outside the CDR3, the full variable domain is SAVISQKPSRDICQRGTSLTIQCQVDSQVTMMFWYRQQPGQSLTLIATANQGSEATYESGFVIDKFPISRPNLTFSTLTVSNMSPEDSSIYLCSVALGHLNTEAFFGQGTRLTVV.

The genes are TRBV20-1 and TRBJ2-5; TRBD1 aligns across 9 bases. Germline CDR1 is DFQATT and CDR2 is SNEGSKA (reference sequence). This CDR3 region has 12 residues. After removal of 6 bases from V and 5 bases from J, the junction contained 4 bases not matched to a gene. The CDR3 spells CSARTGVETQYF. The CDR3, as DNA: TGCAGTGCGCGGACAGGGGTGGAGACCCAGTACTTC.

The rearrangement joins TRBV3-1 to TRBJ1-2; TRBD1 matches at 8 bases. CDR1 and CDR2 from the germline V gene are LGHDT and YNNKEL (reference sequence). This CDR3 has 14 amino acids. Trimming took 4 bases from V and 2 from J; bases not matched to a gene: 3. The CDR3 spells CASSRDRNNYGYTF. The CDR3 coding sequence is TGTGCCAGCAGCCGGGACAGGAACAACTATGGCTACACCTTC.

This clonotype has ten or more counts. This chain links TRBV9 with TRBJ1-2, with TRBD1 as a possible D gene (6 bases). The V end was cut by 5 bases, the J end by 4 bases, with 15 bases between. This CDR3 comprises 14 residues. Germline V gives CDR1 SGDLS, CDR2 YYNGEE. The CDR3 DNA sequence: TGTGCCAGCAGTTTAATCGAACAGGGCTATGGCTACACCTTC. The encoded protein is CASSLIEQGYGYTF.

This clonotype came up many times. The chain couples TRBV2 to TRBJ1-5; D not resolved. The CDR3 runs to 12 residues. The germline V and J ends were trimmed by 4 bases and 8 bases, with 9 bases remaining between them. CDR1 and CDR2 (germline): SNHLY, FYNNEI. CDR3 nucleotides: TGTGCCAGCAGTGCCCTGTCCGAGCCCCAGCATTTT. Translated, it gives CASSALSEPQHF.

The chain combines TRBV4-2 with TRBJ1-2, with D perhaps matching TRBD1 (5 bases). Germline V gene data show CDR1 as LGHNA and CDR2 as YNFKEQ. V dropped 3 bases and J dropped 2 bases, with 16 bases sitting between them. The CDR3 is 16 amino acids. CDR3 loop: CASSQAGLGPNYGYTF. The CDR3, as DNA: TGTGCCAGCAGCCAGGCGGGATTGGGACCGAACTATGGCTACACCTTC.

The V call is TRBV5-1, the J call TRBJ2-4; 8 nucleotides line up with TRBD2. Germline CDR1 SGHRS, CDR2 YFSETQ. This CDR3 comprises 14 residues. V shed 4 bases and J 1 base; nucleotides not matched to a gene: 1. For the CDR3, the DNA is TGCGCCAGCAGCCCGGGGGGGGCCAAAAACATTCAGTACTTC. It translates to CASSPGGAKNIQYF.

This clonotype was seen ten or more times. The CDR3 region is CASSLQGANYGYTF. For the CDR3, the DNA is TGTGCCAGCAGCTTACAGGGGGCTAACTATGGCTACACCTTC. V gene TRBV7-9 combines with J gene TRBJ1-2; 7 bases agree with TRBD1. Trimming at V came to 2 bases and at J to 0 bases, leaving 0 bases not matched to a gene. The germline gives CDR1 SEHNR, CDR2 FQNEAQ (reference sequence). The CDR3 covers 14 residues.

The rearrangement joins TRBV5-1 to TRBJ1-1; maybe TRBD1 (6 bases). The V end was cut by 1 base, the J end by 5 bases, with 15 bases between. Germline assignment: CDR1 SGHRS and CDR2 YFSETQ. The CDR3 is 15 amino acids. DNA for the CDR3: TGCGCCAGCAGCTTGACCGGCATGGGGGCTACTGAAGCTTTCTTT. Its translation is CASSLTGMGATEAFF.

This clonotype has more than one count but fewer than ten. The genes are TRBV6-1 and TRBJ1-5, with D perhaps matching TRBD1 (5 bases). V shed 7 bases and J shed 2 bases, with 12 bases lying between them. The CDR3 extends over 14 amino acids. Germline CDR1 MNHNS, CDR2 SASEGT. The CDR3 DNA sequence: TGTGCCAGCACCCCGGGACGTGGCAATCAGCCCCAGCATTTT. Encoded protein: CASTPGRGNQPQHF.

CDR3 residues: CASSLSTYEQYF. The DNA for the CDR3 is TGTGCCAGCAGCTTAAGTACCTACGAGCAGTACTTC. The chain has TRBV7-3 and TRBJ2-7; no firm D call. Trimming took 1 base from V and 2 from J, leaving 3 bases between them. Germline V gene data show CDR1 as SGHTA and CDR2 as FQGTGA. This CDR3 is built from 12 residues.

J is TRBJ1-2 and V is TRBV24-1; D is unresolved. The ends were cut back, 5 bases at V and 4 bases at J, with 7 bases in the middle. The CDR3 loop spans 12 amino acids. Germline V gene sequence: CDR1 KGHDR, CDR2 SFDVKD. CDR3: CATSAEIYGYTF. The CDR3, as DNA: TGTGCCACCAGTGCGGAGATCTATGGCTACACCTTC.

V and J are TRBV15 and TRBJ2-7; D tentatively fits TRBD1 or TRBD2 (5 bases each). The germline V gene has CDR1 LNHNV and CDR2 YYDKDF (reference sequence). The CDR3 is made up of 14 amino acids. V lost 6 bases and J lost 0, with 12 bases in between. CDR3 in amino acids: CATRHLGDSYEQYF. In nucleotides, the CDR3 is TGTGCCACCAGGCATCTGGGGGACTCCTACGAGCAGTACTTC.

The rearrangement joins TRBV25-1 to TRBJ2-7; the match to TRBD2 covers 7 bases. Germline V gene data show CDR1 as MGHDK and CDR2 as SYGVNS. CDR3 size: 16 residues. V shed 4 bases, J shed 2 bases, and the junction held 11 bases outside the gene matches. The CDR3 protein is CASSAPGASGTYEQYF. For the CDR3, the DNA is TGTGCCAGCAGTGCTCCTGGGGCTAGCGGTACCTACGAGCAGTACTTC.

A note on this clonotype: The junction shows a germline mismatch at one end, possibly a read error. The rearrangement uses TRBV10-3 and TRBJ1-2, with 9 bases that match TRBD1. From germline, CDR1 is ENHRY and CDR2 SYGVKD. This CDR3 is built from 17 residues. For the CDR3, the DNA is TGTGCCACCAGTGAAACGGACAGGGGTTCAAATAACTATGGCTACACCTTT. Translating gives CATSETDRGSNNYGYTF.